Each of the 5 T cell receptor beta chains below was sequenced from the same sample in a study of T cell responses to AZD1222 COVID-19 vaccine. Clones were sequenced by immunoSEQ multiplex PCR, and TCRdb holds only the in-frame ones, with some missing. The sample yields 100,000 to 120,000 clones, 87% seen once. The sequenced sample was peripheral blood, obtained on day 0 of AZD1222 vaccination. Receptors were obtained from an adult in good health.

The rearrangement links TRBV11-2 to TRBJ2-5, with 9 positions matching TRBD2. Germline V gives CDR1 SGHAT, CDR2 FQNNGV. Losses at the gene ends were 5 bases for V and 5 bases for J; bases not matched to a gene: 9. The CDR3 is 15 residues long. The CDR3 region is CASSLRGAGGETQYF. Written as DNA, the CDR3 is TGTGCCAGCAGCCTGAGGGGAGCGGGGGGTGAGACCCAGTACTTC.

This chain links TRBV29-1 with TRBJ2-5; 8 bases map to TRBD1. Germline V CDR1 and CDR2: SQVTM, ANQGSEA. The CDR3 runs 13 residues. With V trimmed by 6 bases and J by 0 bases, 3 bases remained unmatched. This CDR3 is CSVQGQDQETQYF. The CDR3 DNA sequence: TGCAGCGTGCAGGGACAGGACCAAGAGACCCAGTACTTC.

The chain joins TRBV13 to TRBJ1-5; D gene uncertain. V dropped 2 bases and J dropped 3 bases, with 11 bases sitting between them. The CDR3 contains 15 residues. Germline CDR1 and CDR2: PRHDT and FYEKMQ (reference sequence). The CDR3 here is CASSLRQAFNQPQHF. The CDR3 DNA reads TGTGCCAGCAGCTTAAGGCAGGCCTTCAATCAGCCCCAGCATTTT.

V gene TRBV10-2 combines with J gene TRBJ2-7, with D maybe TRBD2 (5 bases). Deletions cut 8 bases from V and 3 bases from J, with 11 bases between. Looked up from germline, CDR1 is WSHSY and CDR2 is SAAADI. The CDR3 covers 12 residues. For the CDR3, the DNA is TGCGCCAGCGGGCCCGCGGGCTACGAGCAGTACTTC. Protein product: CASGPAGYEQYF.

The genes are TRBV30 and TRBJ2-2, with TRBD2 matching 8 bases. Germline loops: CDR1 GTSNPN, CDR2 SVGIG (reference sequence). With V trimmed by 4 bases and J by 4 bases, 5 bases remained unmatched. The CDR3 totals 14 residues. CDR3 bases: TGTGCCTGGAACCGACTAGCGAGCACCGGGGAGCTGTTTTTT. This codes for CAWNRLASTGELFF.